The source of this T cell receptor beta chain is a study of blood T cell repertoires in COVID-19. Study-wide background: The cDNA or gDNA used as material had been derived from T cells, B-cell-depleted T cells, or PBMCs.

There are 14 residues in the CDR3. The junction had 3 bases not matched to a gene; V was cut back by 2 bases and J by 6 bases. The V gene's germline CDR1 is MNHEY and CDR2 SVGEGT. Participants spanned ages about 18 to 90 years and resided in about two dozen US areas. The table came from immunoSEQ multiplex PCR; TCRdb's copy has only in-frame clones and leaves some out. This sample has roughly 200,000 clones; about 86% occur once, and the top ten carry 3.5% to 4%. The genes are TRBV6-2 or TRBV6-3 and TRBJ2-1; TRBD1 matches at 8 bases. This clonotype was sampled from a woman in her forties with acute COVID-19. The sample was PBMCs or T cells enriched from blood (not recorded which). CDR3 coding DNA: TGTGCCAGCAGTTACCTGGACAGGGCCAATGAGCAGTTCTTC. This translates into CASSYLDRANEQFF.